The clone carrying this TCR beta chain has ten or more counts. Its target is unknown. The time point is: sample taken at primary tumor resection. In each case, whole RNA from tumor, nontumor lung or frozen PBMC was sequenced unsorted. The data belong to a study of spatial heterogeneity in lung cancer. Study details: As counted in raw reads, each unique TCR and UMI combination appeared more than ten times on average.

Study-wide points: For expanded intratumoral alpha and beta TCRs, counts tracked tumor mutation counts.

Trimming stripped 5 bases from V and 7 bases from J, with 21 bases between. Germline lookup yields CDR1 MNHEY and CDR2 SVGAGI. This CDR3 has 15 residues. Unique molecular identifiers tagged every individual TCR cDNA molecule. TCRdb called the 5' RACE reads again in MiXCR, with one record for every CDR3 protein. This sample yields under 14,000 distinct CDR3 sequences, of which about 8% are seen a single time; roughly 22% belongs to the top ten. This sequence was found in a female donor with early-stage non-small cell lung cancer. This specimen was lung tumor tissue, taken at surgery. This sequence joins TRBV6-5 and TRBJ2-7; D is ambiguous. The CDR3 region is CASSPVSYTTKEQYF. CDR3 sequence (DNA): TGTGCCAGCAGTCCCGTAAGCTACACCACGAAAGAGCAGTACTTC.